These 28 T cell receptor beta chains originate from one sample sequenced in a study of low-dose radiotherapy and immunotherapy resistance in tumors. Alpha and beta chains were covered, as first-strand cDNA relied on TRAV- and TRBV-specific primers. The TCRs were subjected to amplification over roughly 18 PCR cycles employing a constant-region primer in conjunction with a V-primer adapter. TCRdb used MiXCR to reprocess the reads, holding one entry per CDR3 protein. The sample yields roughly 6,300 distinct CDR3 sequences, approximately 82% seen once. These receptors came from a human donor with advanced metastatic prostate, ovarian, gallbladder or colorectal cancer (not recorded which). This table probably holds off-target reads from a library built for another chain.

The chain uses TRBV15 and TRBJ2-1, with 12 bases fitting TRBD2. The CDR3 contains 18 residues. V lost 8 bases to trimming and J lost 3 bases; unmatched junction nucleotides: 14. Germline CDR1 and CDR2: LNHNV and YYDKDF (reference sequence). The CDR3 is CATRPLGRTSGNYNEQFF. Written as DNA, the CDR3 is TGTGCCACCCGACCTCTTGGGCGGACTAGCGGGAACTACAATGAGCAGTTCTTC.

The chain combines TRBV20-1 with TRBJ1-2; D unresolved. Trimming took off 4 bases at V and 6 bases at J, with 15 bases between the two ends. The germline CDR1 and CDR2 sequences are DFQATT and SNEGSKA (reference sequence). CDR3 length equals 13 residues. DNA for the CDR3: TGCAGTGCTATGACGGTAGATTTTAATGGCTACACCTTC. It specifies CSAMTVDFNGYTF.

This chain uses TRBV20-1 with TRBJ2-7; TRBD2 matches at 14 bases. The length of the CDR3 is 16 residues. Germline V gene sequence: CDR1 DFQATT, CDR2 SNEGSKA (reference sequence). V lost 4 bases to trimming and J lost 6 bases; unmatched junction nucleotides: 11. The CDR3 sequence: CSATPLTSGGVLEQYF. CDR3 bases: TGCAGTGCTACCCCCCTGACTAGCGGGGGGGTCCTCGAGCAGTACTTC.

This clonotype was seen a handful of times. The rearrangement joins TRBV7-6 to TRBJ2-3; tentative D call: TRBD2 (6 bases). Germline CDR1 and CDR2: SGHVS and FNYEAQ. The CDR3 contains 13 residues. V shed 8 bases and J shed 0 bases, with 9 bases lying between them. This chain's CDR3 is CASEEGSTDTQYF. Here the CDR3 DNA reads TGTGCCAGCGAGGAGGGTAGCACAGATACGCAGTATTTT.

With regard to this clonotype: One junction end does not reproduce the germline sequence, and a read error may be involved. The chain has TRBV5-4 and TRBJ2-2; 9 nucleotides line up with TRBD1. The CDR3 totals 15 residues. Germline CDR1 reads SGHNT; CDR2 reads YYREEE (reference sequence). Here the CDR3 reads CASSYGTGLTGEPFF. The DNA for the CDR3 is TGTGCCAGCAGCTACGGGACAGGGTTAACCGGGGAGCCGTTTTTT.

V is TRBV20-1 and J is TRBJ2-5; D is undetermined. The CDR3 has 13 residues. The germline V and J ends were trimmed by 3 bases and 2 bases, with 10 bases remaining between them. Germline V gene data show CDR1 as DFQATT and CDR2 as SNEGSKA (reference sequence). This chain's CDR3 is CSASLTTQETQYF. The CDR3 coding sequence is TGCAGTGCTAGCCTGACGACTCAAGAGACCCAGTACTTC.

The V gene is TRBV20-1, the J gene TRBJ2-7; unclear D gene. Trimming pared 6 bases from V and 1 base from J, leaving 7 bases between. The germline V gene has CDR1 DFQATT and CDR2 SNEGSKA (reference sequence). The CDR3 covers 11 residues. The chain's CDR3 is CSAQLSYEQYF. For the CDR3, the DNA is TGCAGTGCCCAGCTTTCCTACGAGCAGTACTTC.

The chain is built from TRBV26 and TRBJ2-5; the tabulated D call, TRBD2, remains unverified against the DNA. TRBV26 is noted as a pseudogene. The CDR3 contains 17 residues. Written as DNA, the CDR3 is TGTGCCAGCACAAGGACTAGCGGGAGGGCCGGTGATGAGACCCAGTACTTC. Protein: CASTRTSGRAGDETQYF.

In this sample, this clonotype turned up a few times. The chain combines TRBV28 with TRBJ2-7; no firm D call. Trimming cost V 6 bases and J 1 base, with 4 bases left between them. The germline gives CDR1 MDHEN, CDR2 SYDVKM. The CDR3 contains 11 residues. CDR3 sequence reads: CASSRSYEQYF. DNA for the CDR3: TGTGCCAGCAGCCGGTCCTACGAGCAGTACTTC.

The chain recombines TRBV14 with TRBJ2-1; a weak D match, TRBD2 (7 bases). The CDR3 extends over 16 amino acids. Trimming removed 4 bases at V and 12 bases at J, with 25 bases between. The germline gives CDR1 SGHDN, CDR2 FVKESK. The CDR3 bases are TGTGCCAGCAGCCTCTCTCCCGGGAGCGGGACACTGCGGCAGTTCTTC. Translation: CASSLSPGSGTLRQFF.

The V and J genes are TRBV10-3 and TRBJ2-3; 10 bases match TRBD2. Germline CDR1 reads ENHRY; CDR2 reads SYGVKD. The V and J ends lost 4 bases and 2 bases, in that order; junction bases with no gene match: 3. This CDR3 is 15 amino acids long. CDR3 protein: CAISVAGGATDTQYF. DNA for the CDR3: TGTGCCATCAGTGTAGCGGGGGGAGCCACAGATACGCAGTATTTT.

J is TRBJ2-5 and V is TRBV29-1; D is unclear. The germline gives CDR1 SQVTM, CDR2 ANQGSEA. V lost 8 bases and J 3 bases, leaving 16 bases between the germline ends. The CDR3 sequence is 13 residues long. CDR3 sequence: CSPPLTLKETQYF. DNA of the CDR3: TGCAGCCCACCGTTGACATTGAAAGAGACCCAGTACTTC. Full variable domain (missing parts from reference TRBV29-1 and TRBJ2-5): SAVISQKPSRDICQRGTSLTIQCQVDSQVTMMFWYRQQPGQSLTLIATANQGSEATYESGFVIDKFPISRPNLTFSTLTVSNMSPEDSSIYLCSPPLTLKETQYFGPGTRLLVL.

This chain links TRBV2 with TRBJ2-7; D possibly uses TRBD1 or TRBD2 (6 bases each). The V gene's germline CDR1 is SNHLY and CDR2 FYNNEI. V was clipped by 3 bases and J by 0 bases, with 15 bases between them. This CDR3 has 16 amino acids. The CDR3 sequence: CASSDFGGGVSYEQYF. The CDR3 DNA reads TGTGCCAGCAGTGACTTCGGGGGCGGGGTCTCCTACGAGCAGTACTTC.

In this sample, this clonotype turned up once. The rearrangement joins TRBV7-9 to TRBJ1-4, with a weak D call TRBD1 (5 bases). CDR1 is SEHNR, CDR2 FQNEAQ, per germline (reference sequence). CDR3 length: 14 residues. V was clipped by 3 bases and J by 5 bases, with 10 bases between them. Here the CDR3 reads CASSLAGPNEKLFF. In DNA form, the CDR3 reads TGTGCCAGCAGCTTGGCAGGGCCGAATGAAAAACTGTTTTTT.

This sequence joins TRBV28 and TRBJ2-7; possibly TRBD2 for D (5 bases). CDR1 is MDHEN and CDR2 is SYDVKM in the germline V gene. Trimming pared 7 bases from V and 1 base from J, leaving 11 bases between. This CDR3 comprises 13 residues. Written as DNA, the CDR3 is TGTGCCAGCATTGGACGGGATTCCTACGAGCAGTACTTC. As protein: CASIGRDSYEQYF.

In DNA, the CDR3 is TGTGCCAGCAGTCTTGACAGTGCGAACACCGGGGAGCTGTTTTTT. As protein: CASSLDSANTGELFF. The gene calls are TRBV25-1 and TRBJ2-2, with D maybe TRBD1 (5 bases). Germline V gene lookup returns CDR1 MGHDK and CDR2 SYGVNS. V lost 5 bases to trimming and J lost 0 bases, with 10 bases between them. The CDR3 is 15 amino acids.

V usage is TRBV6-1 and J usage is TRBJ2-2; possible D gene TRBD1, 6 bases. The CDR3 contains 13 residues. V dropped 6 bases and J dropped 1 base, with 6 bases sitting between them. Germline CDR1 and CDR2: MNHNS and SASEGT. The CDR3 is CASRTGNTGELFF. CDR3 sequence (DNA): TGTGCCAGCAGGACAGGGAACACCGGGGAGCTGTTTTTT.

This chain joins TRBV11-3 and TRBJ2-1; perhaps D is TRBD1 or TRBD2 (5 bases each). CDR1 and CDR2 (germline): SGHNT, YENEEA. CDR3 size: 15 residues. V gave up 0 bases and J gave up 4 bases, with 10 bases separating them. In DNA form, the CDR3 reads TGTGCCAGCAGCTTAGATGGCAGGGAGTACAATGAGCAGTTCTTC. As protein: CASSLDGREYNEQFF.

The chain employs TRBV29-1 and TRBJ2-1; 10 nucleotides line up with TRBD1. Germline values: CDR1 SQVTM, CDR2 ANQGSEA. J lost 12 bases, V lost 1 base, and 6 bases had no gene match. The CDR3 has 13 amino acids. In DNA form, the CDR3 reads TGCAGCGTTGAAGCGACAGGGGGCGCGTCGCAGTTCTTC. This translates into CSVEATGGASQFF.

The V call is TRBV11-1, the J call TRBJ2-1, with TRBD2 matching 7 bases. This CDR3 spans 18 amino acids. Germline V gene data show CDR1 as SGHAT and CDR2 as FQDESV (reference sequence). Trimming cost V 5 bases and J 4 bases; bases outside gene matches: 17. The chain's CDR3 is CASSPRASGGSGYNEQFF. In DNA, the CDR3 is TGTGCCAGCAGCCCGAGGGCTAGCGGAGGAAGTGGGTACAATGAGCAGTTCTTC. The full variable domain, rest sourced from reference TRBV11-1 and TRBJ2-1, is EAEVAQSPRYKITEKSQAVAFWCDPISGHATLYWYRQILGQGPELLVQFQDESVVDDSQLPKDRFSAERLKGVDSTLKIQPAELGDSAMYLCASSPRASGGSGYNEQFFGPGTRLTVL.

This chain uses TRBV20-1 with TRBJ2-6; D gene unclear. V lost 2 bases and J 0 bases, leaving 2 bases between the germline ends. This CDR3 spans 13 amino acids. Germline CDR1 and CDR2: DFQATT and SNEGSKA (reference sequence). The CDR3 loop reads CSARRSGANVLTF. The CDR3, as DNA: TGCAGTGCTAGACGCTCTGGGGCCAACGTCCTGACTTTC.

In this sample, this clonotype turned up a few times. This chain connects TRBV21-1 to TRBJ2-2; the table calls TRBD1, which could not be checked here. TRBV21-1 is deemed a pseudogene. This CDR3 spans 17 amino acids. CDR3 residues: CASSKGGDRTNTGELFF. CDR3 coding DNA: TGTGCCAGCAGCAAAGGGGGGGACAGGACAAACACCGGGGAGCTGTTTTTT.

This chain connects TRBV2 to TRBJ2-3; no clear D. V shed 6 bases and J shed 0 bases, with 22 bases lying between them. The CDR3 is 18 residues long. Germline CDR1 is SNHLY and CDR2 is FYNNEI. The CDR3 is CASSALPFDAASTDTQYF. The DNA of the CDR3 is TGTGCCAGCAGCGCCCTTCCCTTCGACGCAGCGAGCACAGATACGCAGTATTTT.

The rearrangement joins TRBV6-2 or TRBV6-3 to TRBJ2-3, with D possibly being TRBD1 (5 bases). Between the trimmed V and J ends, which lost 0 bases and 2 bases, there was a span of 6 bases. Germline CDR1 MNHEY, CDR2 SVGEGT. The CDR3 contains 14 residues. The CDR3 region is CASSYSDITDTQYF. DNA for the CDR3: TGTGCCAGCAGTTACTCGGACATCACAGATACGCAGTATTTT.

The genes are TRBV29-1 and TRBJ2-7, with 9 nucleotides matching TRBD1. The CDR3 loop spans 12 amino acids. V lost 7 bases to trimming and J lost 1 base; unmatched junction nucleotides: 2. Germline assignment: CDR1 SQVTM and CDR2 ANQGSEA. The CDR3 region is CSAGQGSYEQYF. The DNA for the CDR3 is TGCAGCGCGGGACAGGGATCCTACGAGCAGTACTTC.

The chain joins TRBV10-3 to TRBJ1-5; 10 bases line up with TRBD1. Trimming cost V 4 bases and J 7 bases; bases outside gene matches: 7. This CDR3 comprises 15 residues. Germline V gene lookup returns CDR1 ENHRY and CDR2 SYGVKD. The CDR3 nucleotides are TGTGCCATCAGTGGGGGACAGGGGTTTGGGCAGCCCCAGCATTTT. Translation gives CAISGGQGFGQPQHF.

V and J are TRBV5-1 and TRBJ2-1; D is unclear. CDR1 and CDR2 (germline): SGHRS, YFSETQ. This CDR3 is built from 14 residues. Trimming shortened V by 0 bases and J by 6 bases, and 10 bases separated the two germline ends. This chain's CDR3 is CASSLGHPINEQFF. The CDR3 nucleotides read TGCGCCAGCAGCTTGGGACACCCGATCAATGAGCAGTTCTTC.

As concerns this clonotype: A junction boundary mismatches the germline segment, possibly from a read error. This chain connects TRBV5-1 to TRBJ1-5, with D unresolved. The CDR3 loop spans 13 amino acids. In germline, CDR1 is SGHRS, CDR2 YFSETQ. The CDR3 is CSSSEGPGQPQHF. The CDR3 bases are TGCTCCAGCAGTGAGGGCCCGGGGCAGCCCCAGCATTTT.